This is a list of T cell receptor beta chains from one sample in a study of cytotoxic CD8 clonotypes in ibrutinib-treated CLL. This table comes from immunoSEQ multiplex PCR, and its TCRdb copy is limited to in-frame clones, with some not included. Of about 160,000 clones in the sample, 81% were seen once. Material: PBMCs, obtained after 12 months of ibrutinib treatment. Source of these receptors: a human donor with chronic lymphocytic leukemia. CDR3s include the opening cysteine and the closing phenylalanine or tryptophan. The order of the fields is D gene, clone size, V gene, J gene, CDR3 protein, CDR3 DNA. A D gene is named only where the DNA matches it firmly. Size tells how often a clone was seen (once, few, many) or the class of an expanded clone, and some rows leave it out.

d_gene: TRBD1
abundance: NA
v_gene: TRBV6-1
j_gene: TRBJ2-1
CDR3aa: CASSQQGTAYNEQFF
CDR3nt: TGTGCCAGCAGTCAACAGGGGACAGCATACAATGAGCAGTTCTTC

d_gene: NA
abundance: NA
v_gene: TRBV28
j_gene: TRBJ2-1
CDR3aa: CASSLKIGGVGEQFF
CDR3nt: TGTGCCAGCAGTTTAAAGATCGGTGGCGTTGGTGAGCAGTTCTTC

d_gene: TRBD1
abundance: once
v_gene: TRBV6-4
j_gene: TRBJ1-6
CDR3aa: CASSDSGTGNSPLHF
CDR3nt: TGTGCCAGCAGTGACTCCGGGACAGGGAATTCACCCCTCCACTTT

d_gene: NA
abundance: NA
v_gene: TRBV28
j_gene: TRBJ2-7
CDR3aa: CASTPPKGQVNEQYF
CDR3nt: TGTGCCAGCACCCCTCCAAAAGGGCAGGTGAACGAGCAGTACTTC

d_gene: NA
abundance: NA
v_gene: TRBV12-2
j_gene: TRBJ2-7
CDR3aa: CASRFEGGRSSYEQYF
CDR3nt: TGTGCAAGTCGCTTCGAAGGGGGCAGGAGCTCCTACGAGCAGTACTTC

d_gene: TRBD1
abundance: NA
v_gene: TRBV15
j_gene: TRBJ2-7
CDR3aa: CATSRGSGTGSHEQYF
CDR3nt: TGTGCCACCAGCAGGGGATCCGGGACAGGGTCCCACGAGCAGTACTTC

d_gene: NA
abundance: few
v_gene: TRBV7-8
j_gene: TRBJ2-7
CDR3aa: CASSLEGPWERDEQYF
CDR3nt: TGTGCCAGCAGCTTAGAAGGGCCTTGGGAGCGCGACGAGCAGTACTTC

d_gene: NA
abundance: NA
v_gene: TRBV6-1
j_gene: TRBJ2-2
CDR3aa: CASTRGTGDTGELFF
CDR3nt: TGTGCCAGCACCCGGGGCACTGGGGACACCGGGGAGCTGTTTTTT

d_gene: NA
abundance: NA
v_gene: TRBV18
j_gene: TRBJ1-4
CDR3aa: CASSRRGSTNEKLFF
CDR3nt: TGTGCCAGCTCACGCCGGGGCTCAACTAATGAAAAACTGTTTTTT

d_gene: NA
abundance: NA
v_gene: TRBV23-1
j_gene: TRBJ2-1
CDR3aa: CASSQSCQKRSSYNEQFF
CDR3nt: TGCGCCAGCAGTCAATCGTGTCAGAAGCGGTCATCCTACAATGAGCAGTTCTTC

d_gene: NA
abundance: NA
v_gene: TRBV2
j_gene: TRBJ2-2
CDR3aa: CASIPGYNTGELFF
CDR3nt: TGTGCCAGCATCCCGGGCTACAACACCGGGGAGCTGTTTTTT

d_gene: TRBD1
abundance: NA
v_gene: TRBV19
j_gene: TRBJ1-5
CDR3aa: CASSIRSGGRGQVGQPQHF
CDR3nt: TGTGCCAGTAGTATAAGGTCCGGGGGTAGGGGACAGGTAGGACAGCCCCAGCATTTT

d_gene: NA
abundance: NA
v_gene: TRBV9
j_gene: TRBJ1-2
CDR3aa: CASRGGYGYTF
CDR3nt: TGTGCCAGTCGAGGGGGGTATGGCTACACCTTC

d_gene: NA
abundance: once
v_gene: TRBV10-3
j_gene: TRBJ1-5
CDR3aa: CAISRDPNQPQHF
CDR3nt: TGTGCCATCAGTCGGGACCCCAATCAGCCCCAGCATTTT

d_gene: TRBD1
abundance: NA
v_gene: TRBV10-1
j_gene: TRBJ2-2
CDR3aa: CASSESRYRGNTGELFF
CDR3nt: TGCGCCAGCAGTGAGTCGAGGTACAGGGGGAACACCGGGGAGCTGTTTTTT

d_gene: NA
abundance: NA
v_gene: TRBV10-3
j_gene: TRBJ2-5
CDR3aa: CAISESFLDFQETQYF
CDR3nt: TGTGCCATCAGTGAGTCCTTTTTGGATTTTCAAGAGACCCAGTACTTC

d_gene: NA
abundance: NA
v_gene: TRBV7-8
j_gene: TRBJ1-5
CDR3aa: CASSPRFQPQHF
CDR3nt: TGTGCCAGCAGCCCACGCTTTCAGCCCCAGCATTTT

d_gene: NA
abundance: NA
v_gene: TRBV7-6
j_gene: TRBJ1-6
CDR3aa: CASKGSYNSPLHF
CDR3nt: TGTGCCAGCAAAGGGTCCTATAATTCACCCCTCCACTTT

d_gene: TRBD1
abundance: few
v_gene: TRBV5-4
j_gene: TRBJ1-1
CDR3aa: CASSLPTGQSGTEAFF
CDR3nt: TGTGCCAGCAGCCTCCCGACAGGGCAAAGCGGGACTGAAGCTTTCTTT

d_gene: TRBD1
abundance: NA
v_gene: TRBV7-9
j_gene: TRBJ1-4
CDR3aa: CASSRPGTVNEKLFF
CDR3nt: TGTGCCAGCAGCAGACCCGGGACAGTAAATGAAAAACTGTTTTTT

d_gene: NA
abundance: NA
v_gene: TRBV7-2
j_gene: TRBJ2-2
CDR3aa: CASRALDTGELFF
CDR3nt: TGTGCCAGCAGGGCCCTAGACACCGGGGAGCTGTTTTTT

d_gene: TRBD1
abundance: NA
v_gene: TRBV28
j_gene: TRBJ2-3
CDR3aa: CASSRGLGTDTQYF
CDR3nt: TGTGCCAGCAGCAGGGGGTTGGGCACAGATACGCAGTATTTT

d_gene: TRBD1
abundance: few
v_gene: TRBV19
j_gene: TRBJ2-5
CDR3aa: CASSPGTGLRSGTQYF
CDR3nt: TGTGCCAGTAGTCCCGGGACAGGGTTGCGGAGCGGGACCCAGTACTTC

d_gene: NA
abundance: NA
v_gene: TRBV6-5
j_gene: TRBJ1-2
CDR3aa: CASRTTASNYGYTF
CDR3nt: TGTGCCAGCAGGACGACAGCATCTAACTATGGCTACACCTTC

d_gene: TRBD2
abundance: once
v_gene: TRBV7-3
j_gene: TRBJ2-2
CDR3aa: CASSLASGVGRASNTGELFF
CDR3nt: TGTGCCAGCAGCTTAGCGAGCGGGGTTGGTCGCGCCTCGAACACCGGGGAGCTGTTTTTT

d_gene: NA
abundance: NA
v_gene: TRBV1
j_gene: TRBJ2-7
CDR3aa: CTSSQDCSLLFYEQYF
CDR3nt: TGCACCAGCAGCCAAGACTGTAGCCTTTTGTTCTACGAGCAGTACTTC

d_gene: NA
abundance: NA
v_gene: TRBV27
j_gene: TRBJ2-1
CDR3aa: CASNSQGSGNEQFF
CDR3nt: TGTGCCAGCAATTCTCAGGGCAGCGGTAATGAGCAGTTCTTC

d_gene: TRBD2
abundance: NA
v_gene: TRBV27
j_gene: TRBJ2-3
CDR3aa: CASSPAARSSGYSDTQYF
CDR3nt: TGTGCCAGCAGTCCCGCCGCGAGGAGTAGCGGGTACTCAGATACGCAGTATTTT

d_gene: TRBD1
abundance: few
v_gene: TRBV7-3
j_gene: TRBJ1-2
CDR3aa: CASSSPGTGYGYTF
CDR3nt: TGTGCCAGCAGCTCGCCCGGGACAGGCTATGGCTACACCTTC

d_gene: TRBD1
abundance: few
v_gene: TRBV28
j_gene: TRBJ1-2
CDR3aa: CASSASPGQGIGYTF
CDR3nt: TGTGCCAGCAGTGCAAGCCCCGGACAGGGGATTGGCTACACCTTC

d_gene: NA
abundance: once
v_gene: TRBV4-2
j_gene: TRBJ2-7
CDR3aa: CASSQTTSENYEQYF
CDR3nt: TGTGCCAGCAGCCAAACTACTAGTGAAAACTACGAGCAGTACTTC

d_gene: NA
abundance: NA
v_gene: TRBV4-1
j_gene: TRBJ2-7
CDR3aa: CASSDQREQYF
CDR3nt: TGCGCCAGCAGCGATCAGAGAGAGCAGTACTTC

d_gene: TRBD1
abundance: NA
v_gene: TRBV19
j_gene: TRBJ2-6
CDR3aa: CASSRQRDRNSGANVLTF
CDR3nt: TGTGCCAGTAGTCGTCAACGGGACAGAAACTCTGGGGCCAACGTCCTGACTTTC

d_gene: TRBD2
abundance: NA
v_gene: TRBV18
j_gene: TRBJ2-3
CDR3aa: CATLAGGTDTQYF
CDR3nt: TGTGCTACTCTAGCGGGGGGCACAGATACGCAGTATTTT

d_gene: NA
abundance: NA
v_gene: TRBV9
j_gene: TRBJ1-5
CDR3aa: CASSVGRSNQPQHF
CDR3nt: TGTGCCAGCAGCGTCGGCAGAAGCAATCAGCCCCAGCATTTT

d_gene: NA
abundance: NA
v_gene: TRBV28
j_gene: TRBJ1-2
CDR3aa: CAGQGARYGYTF
CDR3nt: TGTGCCGGGCAAGGGGCCCGGTATGGCTACACCTTC

d_gene: NA
abundance: few
v_gene: TRBV5-6
j_gene: TRBJ1-2
CDR3aa: CASSPVRADGYTF
CDR3nt: TGTGCCAGCAGCCCGGTTAGGGCTGATGGCTACACCTTC

d_gene: NA
abundance: NA
v_gene: TRBV6-5
j_gene: TRBJ2-5
CDR3aa: CASSYWGEGTGTQYF
CDR3nt: TGTGCCAGCAGTTACTGGGGGGAAGGTACCGGGACCCAGTACTTC

d_gene: TRBD2
abundance: NA
v_gene: TRBV7-7
j_gene: TRBJ2-5
CDR3aa: CASSFAGEETQYF
CDR3nt: TGTGCCAGCAGCTTCGCGGGGGAAGAGACCCAGTACTTC

d_gene: NA
abundance: NA
v_gene: TRBV10-3
j_gene: TRBJ2-2
CDR3aa: CAKLDESNTGELFF
CDR3nt: TGTGCCAAACTTGACGAATCGAACACCGGGGAGCTGTTTTTT

d_gene: TRBD2
abundance: NA
v_gene: TRBV5-4
j_gene: TRBJ2-1
CDR3aa: CASSLAGGNEQFF
CDR3nt: TGTGCCAGCAGCTTGGCCGGGGGGAATGAGCAGTTCTTC

d_gene: NA
abundance: NA
v_gene: TRBV16
j_gene: TRBJ1-2
CDR3aa: CASSQSEGTDYGYTF
CDR3nt: TGTGCCAGCAGCCAATCCGAAGGGACGGATTATGGCTACACCTTC

d_gene: TRBD1
abundance: NA
v_gene: TRBV18
j_gene: TRBJ1-3
CDR3aa: CASLQGSGNTIYF
CDR3nt: TGTGCCAGCTTACAGGGGTCTGGAAACACCATATATTTT